Listed here are 20 T cell receptor beta chains from one sample, sequenced in a study of blood T cell repertoires in COVID-19. The repertoire was sequenced with immunoSEQ multiplex PCR; TCRdb's copy has only in-frame clones and lacks some. The table has 200,000 to 250,000 clones, 65% to 85% seen once; the top ten hold around 3%. Sample: peripheral blood. The source is a woman younger than 45 who had recovered from COVID-19.

This sequence joins TRBV30 and TRBJ1-2; possible D gene TRBD1, 5 bases. The germline CDR1 and CDR2 sequences are GTSNPN and SVGIG (reference sequence). The CDR3 is 11 amino acids. With 5 bases removed from V and 8 bases from J, the gap between germline ends came to 12 bases. The CDR3 nucleotides read TGTGCCTGGGAGGCTGGGGCGGGCTACACCTTC. Amino acid sequence: CAWEAGAGYTF.

The CDR3 loop is CASSAGLAYEQYF. DNA for the CDR3: TGTGCCAGTAGTGCGGGACTAGCGTACGAGCAGTACTTC. The chain combines TRBV19 with TRBJ2-7; 10 bases are a match to TRBD2. With V trimmed by 5 bases and J by 4 bases, 2 bases remained unmatched. The CDR3 has 13 residues. CDR1 is LNHDA and CDR2 is SQIVND in the germline V gene (reference sequence).

Written as DNA, the CDR3 is TGCGCCAGCAGCTCAGATACTAGCGCCGTGGACTACAATGAGCAGTTCTTC. The encoded protein is CASSSDTSAVDYNEQFF. The rearrangement uses TRBV5-1 and TRBJ2-1, with TRBD2 matching over 7 bases. Germline V lookup: CDR1 SGHRS, CDR2 YFSETQ. CDR3 size: 17 residues. Trimming at V came to 3 bases and at J to 3 bases, leaving 12 bases not matched to a gene. Looking up the rest from reference TRBV5-1 and TRBJ2-1 gives the full variable domain: KAGVTQTPRYLIKTRGQQVTLSCSPISGHRSVSWYQQTPGQGLQFLFEYFSETQRNKGNFPGRFSGRQFSNSRSEMNVSTLELGDSALYLCASSSDTSAVDYNEQFFGPGTRLTVL.

V and J are TRBV28 and TRBJ2-7, with D perhaps TRBD2 (6 bases). Per germline, CDR1 MDHEN and CDR2 SYDVKM. Trimming removed 2 bases from V and 8 bases from J, with 19 bases in between. The CDR3 contains 15 residues. DNA of the CDR3: TGTGCCAGCAGTTTAACTCCCCCAGGCGGGATACAGCAGTACTTC. Protein: CASSLTPPGGIQQYF.

This chain joins TRBV5-1 and TRBJ2-3, with a weak D call TRBD1 (5 bases). Germline V gene sequence: CDR1 SGHRS, CDR2 YFSETQ. V shed 7 bases and J shed 3 bases, with 15 bases lying between them. The CDR3 loop spans 14 amino acids. CDR3 sequence: CASLEGRETDTQYF. CDR3 coding DNA: TGCGCCAGCCTGGAAGGCAGGGAAACAGATACGCAGTATTTT.

V is TRBV6-1 and J is TRBJ2-7, with TRBD2 as a possible D gene (5 bases). The length of the CDR3 is 14 residues. Trimming took 2 bases from V and 2 from J, leaving 10 bases between them. The germline CDR1 and CDR2 sequences are MNHNS and SASEGT. DNA of the CDR3: TGTGCCAGCAGTGAAAGAGGGTTGACCTACGAGCAGTACTTC. This gives the protein CASSERGLTYEQYF.

The chain combines TRBV3-1 (or the pseudogene TRBV3-2) with TRBJ2-1; 7 positions agree with TRBD2. Losses at the gene ends were 4 bases for V and 5 bases for J; bases not matched to a gene: 8. Looked up from germline, CDR1 is LGHDT and CDR2 is YNNKEL (reference sequence). The CDR3 runs 15 residues. The CDR3, as DNA: TGTGCCAGCAGCCCCCGGTTAGCGGGTAACAATGAGCAGTTCTTC. Translated: CASSPRLAGNNEQFF.

The CDR3: CATSNLEIHYGYTF. CDR3 coding DNA: TGTGCCACCAGCAACCTGGAGATCCACTATGGCTACACCTTC. This sequence joins TRBV15 and TRBJ1-2; D gene uncertain. Germline V gives CDR1 LNHNV, CDR2 YYDKDF (reference sequence). CDR3 size: 14 residues. V was cut by 4 bases and J by 3 bases, with 12 bases left in between.

The chain is built from TRBV7-3 and TRBJ2-5, with D perhaps matching TRBD1 (6 bases). Germline CDR1 SGHTA, CDR2 FQGTGA. Trimming pared 2 bases from V and 5 bases from J, leaving 9 bases between. This CDR3 is 13 amino acids long. The CDR3, as DNA: TGTGCCAGCAGCTTAGGCCAGGGGGAGACCCAGTACTTC. Amino acid sequence: CASSLGQGETQYF.

The V call is TRBV30, the J call TRBJ2-5, with TRBD2 as a possible D gene (5 bases). Germline lookup yields CDR1 GTSNPN and CDR2 SVGIG (reference sequence). V was pared by 5 bases and J by 1 base, with 11 bases between. This CDR3 is 13 amino acids long. The CDR3 DNA reads as TGTGCCTGGGCGCGGGCGTCCCAAGAGACCCAGTACTTC. It specifies CAWARASQETQYF.

The chain recombines TRBV2 with TRBJ2-3, with D possibly being TRBD1 (6 bases). CDR1 SNHLY and CDR2 FYNNEI come from the germline V gene. There are 15 residues in the CDR3. The V end was cut by 7 bases, the J end by 0 bases, with 14 bases between. CDR3 region: CASKKGHFSTDTQYF. CDR3 sequence (DNA): TGTGCCAGCAAAAAGGGACACTTTAGCACAGATACGCAGTATTTT.

V is TRBV6-7 and J is TRBJ2-3, with 8 bases fitting TRBD2. TRBV6-7 is an open reading frame, and its role is uncertain. The CDR3 consists of 16 residues. V was pared by 6 bases and J by 2 bases, with 10 bases of the junction left unmatched. In DNA form, the CDR3 reads TGTGCCAGCAGGCCCCGCCCAGCGGGAGACACAGATACGCAGTATTTT. It encodes CASRPRPAGDTDTQYF.

The CDR3 sequence: CASRPRVVETQYF. The CDR3 region has the DNA TGTGCCAGCAGACCCAGGGTTGTAGAGACCCAGTACTTC. The rearrangement joins TRBV28 to TRBJ2-5; possibly TRBD1 for D (5 bases). There are 13 residues in the CDR3. From germline, CDR1 is MDHEN and CDR2 SYDVKM. Trimming took off 6 bases at V and 4 bases at J, with 12 bases between the two ends.

The rearrangement uses TRBV5-1 and TRBJ1-5, with a tentative D call TRBD1 (6 bases). V lost 4 bases to trimming and J lost 7 bases, with 15 bases between them. The CDR3 extends over 14 amino acids. Germline CDR1 and CDR2: SGHRS and YFSETQ. The CDR3 loop reads CASSPLGDKQPQHF. DNA for the CDR3: TGCGCCAGCAGCCCCCTCGGGGACAAGCAGCCCCAGCATTTT.

This rearrangement joins TRBV6-2 or TRBV6-3 to TRBJ2-1; D is uncertain. The germline CDR1 and CDR2 sequences are MNHEY and SVGEGT. V lost 5 bases to trimming and J lost 2 bases, with 7 bases between them. The CDR3 contains 13 residues. The CDR3 nucleotides are TGTGCCAGCAGTGTGAGGCCCTACAATGAGCAGTTCTTC. Its translation: CASSVRPYNEQFF.

The chain carries TRBV24-1 and TRBJ1-1, with TRBD1 matching 7 bases. From germline, CDR1 is KGHDR and CDR2 SFDVKD. This CDR3 spans 14 amino acids. J was trimmed by 5 bases and V by 7 bases; bases with no gene match: 9. This CDR3 is CATRDRARETEAFF. DNA for the CDR3: TGTGCCACCAGAGACAGGGCCCGGGAGACTGAAGCTTTCTTT.

The gene calls are TRBV19 and TRBJ2-2; 8 bases match TRBD2. CDR1 and CDR2 (germline): LNHDA, SQIVND (reference sequence). The CDR3 spans 14 residues. The V and J ends lost 3 bases and 3 bases, in that order; junction bases with no gene match: 0. This chain's CDR3 is CASSIGRDTGELFF. CDR3 sequence (DNA): TGTGCCAGTAGTATCGGGAGGGACACCGGGGAGCTGTTTTTT.

This rearrangement joins TRBV10-3 to TRBJ1-2, with a tentative D call TRBD1 (6 bases). The germline CDR1 and CDR2 sequences are ENHRY and SYGVKD. Trimming took 3 bases from V and 7 from J, leaving 12 bases between them. The length of the CDR3 is 13 residues. CDR3: CAISDAGAGGYTF. In nucleotides, the CDR3 is TGTGCCATCAGTGACGCAGGGGCAGGTGGCTACACCTTC.

V and J are TRBV6-8 and TRBJ2-7; 10 bases are a match to TRBD1. The CDR3 spans 16 residues. CDR1 is MNHGY and CDR2 is SAAAGT in the germline V gene. With 0 bases clipped from V and 5 bases from J, the junction kept 7 bases outside the gene matches. CDR3 in amino acids: CASSYSLTGGSDEQYF. CDR3 bases: TGTGCCAGCAGTTACTCGCTGACAGGGGGCTCGGACGAGCAGTACTTC.

This chain joins TRBV29-1 and TRBJ2-5; 12 bases align to TRBD2. The CDR3 spans 13 residues. J gave up 5 bases and V 7 bases, and 5 bases lay outside the gene matches. Germline CDR1 SQVTM, CDR2 ANQGSEA. The CDR3 region has the DNA TGCAGCGAGCTAGCGGGAGGGGAGGAGACCCAGTACTTC. It is translated as CSELAGGEETQYF.